One sample yielded the 25 T cell receptor beta chains listed below, sequenced in a study of shared clonotypes between healthy human individuals (dated by TCRdb to 2019 to 2021). To prepare the library, the immunoSEQ multiplex PCR assay was applied. Sourced from immuneACCESS, this table was stored by TCRdb with only in-frame sequences that have V and J called. A share of the clones is absent; for the studies checked, an unresolved V gene accounts for under half, and the remainder has no known explanation. The sample profile shows roughly 410,000 clones; about 96% of them were found once. The ten largest make up around 0.29% of the sample. Sequencing was performed on memory CD8+ T cells sorted from blood. Read against the paper, the sample's cell subset or site label means: CD45RO+ cells pooled with CCR7-negative TemRA cells. These receptor sequences come from a man aged 25-45 years in good health.

In its sample, this clone was seen once. CDR3 nucleotide sequence: TGTGCCAGCAGCGCGACCGTGAAGGATACGCAGTATTTT. Translating gives CASSATVKDTQYF. The chain uses TRBV9 and TRBJ2-3; D gene unclear. From germline, CDR1 is SGDLS and CDR2 YYNGEE. The CDR3 extends over 13 amino acids. The V and J ends lost 3 bases and 6 bases respectively, with 11 bases between them.

This clone appeared a few times. The gene calls are TRBV29-1 and TRBJ1-2; D might be TRBD1 (6 bases). The CDR3 has 13 amino acids. The germline V and J ends were trimmed by 4 bases and 2 bases, with 11 bases remaining between them. Germline-derived CDR1 and CDR2 are SQVTM and ANQGSEA. In nucleotides, the CDR3 is TGCAGCGTTGGACAGGCCCCAAACTATGGCTACACCTTC. This encodes CSVGQAPNYGYTF.

The J gene is TRBJ2-1, the V gene TRBV2, with 14 bases aligning to TRBD2. The CDR3 totals 14 residues. Looked up from germline, CDR1 is SNHLY and CDR2 is FYNNEI. V lost 9 bases to trimming and J lost 9 bases; unmatched junction nucleotides: 7. CDR3 loop: CASPTGTSGSEQFF. The CDR3 nucleotides are TGTGCCAGTCCAACCGGGACTAGCGGGAGTGAGCAGTTCTTC.

In DNA form, the CDR3 reads TGCGCCAGCAGCCCCAACCGGGACAGATTCTACGAGCAGTACTTC. It codes for CASSPNRDRFYEQYF. The chain joins TRBV5-1 to TRBJ2-7; 7 positions match TRBD1. V was pared by 4 bases and J by 3 bases, with 10 bases of the junction left unmatched. The CDR3 covers 15 residues. The germline V gene encodes CDR1 SGHRS and CDR2 YFSETQ.

The chain is built from TRBV28 and TRBJ1-1, with unresolved D. V was pared by 2 bases and J by 0 bases, with 10 bases between. CDR3 length: 15 residues. Germline-derived CDR1 and CDR2 are MDHEN and SYDVKM. CDR3 nucleotide sequence: TGTGCCAGCAGTTTAGTGGCAGCTATGAACACTGAAGCTTTCTTT. Protein: CASSLVAAMNTEAFF.

The chain couples TRBV18 to TRBJ2-7; 8 bases are shared with TRBD1. After removal of 6 bases from V and 12 bases from J, the junction contained 19 bases not matched to a gene. The CDR3 length is 15 residues. The germline gives CDR1 KGHSH, CDR2 LQKENI. This CDR3 is CASSSIGQGGSLWYF. CDR3 coding DNA: TGTGCCAGCTCTAGTATTGGACAGGGAGGTTCGTTGTGGTACTTC.

The chain uses TRBV13 and TRBJ2-1, with D possibly being TRBD2 (6 bases). The CDR3 spans 17 residues. Germline CDR1 and CDR2: PRHDT and FYEKMQ (reference sequence). The V and J ends lost 5 bases and 7 bases respectively, with 24 bases between them. In DNA, the CDR3 is TGTGCCAGCAGCCCAAGACTCTCTAGCGTCCGCCATAATGAGCAGTTCTTC. Amino acid sequence: CASSPRLSSVRHNEQFF.

Concerning this clone itself: One junction end disagrees with the germline gene, perhaps due to a read error. The chain combines TRBV7-7 with TRBJ2-5; D tentatively fits TRBD1 or TRBD2 (5 bases each). This CDR3 region has 13 residues. Germline CDR1 SSHAT, CDR2 FNYEAQ (reference sequence). The CDR3 DNA reads as TGTGCTAGCAGCTTAGCAGGGAGAGAGACCCAGTACTTC. As protein: CASSLAGRETQYF.

Concerning this clone itself: Other DNA sequences within the sample encode an identical CDR3. The V call is TRBV5-1, the J call TRBJ1-4; no definite D call. Trimming cost V 0 bases and J 0 bases, with 3 bases left between them. CDR3 size: 14 residues. The germline gives CDR1 SGHRS, CDR2 YFSETQ. The CDR3 here is CASSLGTTNEKLFF. In nucleotides, the CDR3 is TGCGCCAGCAGCTTGGGCACAACTAATGAAAAACTGTTTTTT.

J is TRBJ1-3 and V is TRBV19, with D perhaps matching TRBD1 (5 bases). V shed 3 bases and J shed 0 bases, with 9 bases lying between them. The CDR3 is 15 residues long. Germline loops: CDR1 LNHDA, CDR2 SQIVND (reference sequence). In DNA form, the CDR3 reads TGTGCCAGTAGTATCTTGACAGCCTCTGGAAACACCATATATTTT. Translated: CASSILTASGNTIYF.

V usage is TRBV27 and J usage is TRBJ2-7, with D possibly being TRBD2 (5 bases). V lost 4 bases to trimming and J lost 2 bases, with 15 bases between them. Germline V lookup: CDR1 MNHEY, CDR2 SMNVEV (reference sequence). The CDR3 is 15 residues long. The CDR3 is CASSSLWETAYEQYF. The CDR3 DNA sequence: TGTGCCAGCAGTTCGCTTTGGGAGACGGCCTACGAGCAGTACTTC.

This chain links TRBV11-1 with TRBJ2-7; 7 bases match TRBD1. In germline, CDR1 is SGHAT, CDR2 FQDESV (reference sequence). V was pared by 2 bases and J by 3 bases, with 7 bases of the junction left unmatched. There are 15 residues in the CDR3. Here the CDR3 reads CASSLRGLANYEQYF. CDR3 in DNA: TGTGCCAGCAGCTTAAGGGGGCTAGCTAACTACGAGCAGTACTTC. Based on the CDR3 plus reference TRBV11-1 and TRBJ2-7, the full variable domain is EAEVAQSPRYKITEKSQAVAFWCDPISGHATLYWYRQILGQGPELLVQFQDESVVDDSQLPKDRFSAERLKGVDSTLKIQPAELGDSAMYLCASSLRGLANYEQYFGPGTRLTVT.

This clone was found once. V usage is TRBV7-2 and J usage is TRBJ2-7; D gene uncertain. The CDR3 sequence is 15 residues long. V lost 1 base to trimming and J lost 1 base, with 11 bases between them. The germline V gene has CDR1 SGHTA and CDR2 FQGNSA. CDR3 region: CASSLGIGQSYEQYF. CDR3 DNA: TGTGCCAGCAGCTTAGGTATCGGCCAATCCTACGAGCAGTACTTC. Looking up the rest from reference TRBV7-2 and TRBJ2-7 gives the full variable domain: GAGVSQSPSNKVTEKGKDVELRCDPISGHTALYWYRQSLGQGLEFLIYFQGNSAPDKSGLPSDRFSAERTGGSVSTLTIQRTQQEDSAVYLCASSLGIGQSYEQYFGPGTRLTVT.

This clone was recorded only once. The V call is TRBV4-1, the J call TRBJ2-3, with D tentatively TRBD1 (6 bases). Between the trimmed V and J ends, which lost 0 bases and 6 bases, there was a span of 19 bases. The CDR3 runs to 17 residues. Germline CDR1 MGHRA, CDR2 YSYEKL. CDR3 sequence: CASSQEGAGPKSDTQYF. The CDR3 DNA follows: TGCGCCAGCAGCCAAGAGGGGGCAGGGCCAAAATCGGATACGCAGTATTTT.

This chain links TRBV6-7 with TRBJ2-1; D is possibly TRBD2 (5 bases). TRBV6-7 is an open reading frame whose function is uncertain. V was pared by 6 bases and J by 0 bases, with 12 bases between. This CDR3 contains 15 residues. CDR3 DNA: TGTGCCAGCAGCCCGTCTCGGGGCTCCTACAATGAGCAGTTCTTC. Translating gives CASSPSRGSYNEQFF.

The V gene is TRBV29-1, the J gene TRBJ1-2; 10 nucleotides align to TRBD1. The CDR3 has 15 amino acids. The V gene end was trimmed by 3 bases and the J gene end by 6 bases; junction bases not matched to a gene: 10. Germline values: CDR1 SQVTM, CDR2 ANQGSEA. The CDR3 here is CSVDSSGQGLNGYTF. CDR3 DNA: TGCAGCGTTGATAGTTCGGGACAGGGGTTGAATGGCTACACCTTC. Looking up the rest from reference TRBV29-1 and TRBJ1-2 gives the full variable domain: SAVISQKPSRDICQRGTSLTIQCQVDSQVTMMFWYRQQPGQSLTLIATANQGSEATYESGFVIDKFPISRPNLTFSTLTVSNMSPEDSSIYLCSVDSSGQGLNGYTFGSGTRLTVV.

The CDR3 protein is CASRVTGRRQETQYF. In nucleotides, the CDR3 is TGCGCCAGCAGAGTTACAGGGAGGAGGCAAGAGACCCAGTACTTC. The chain joins TRBV5-1 to TRBJ2-5; tentatively, D is TRBD1 or TRBD2 (6 bases each). V was clipped by 5 bases and J by 2 bases, with 16 bases between them. This CDR3 spans 15 amino acids. Germline values: CDR1 SGHRS, CDR2 YFSETQ.

This chain links TRBV11-2 with TRBJ2-3, with D possibly being TRBD2 (6 bases). The V end lost 4 bases, the J end lost 6 bases, and 11 bases lay between the germline ends. Germline V CDR1 and CDR2: SGHAT, FQNNGV. This CDR3 has 13 amino acids. The CDR3 is CASSWEREDTQYF. The CDR3 nucleotides are TGTGCCAGCAGCTGGGAACGGGAGGATACGCAGTATTTT.

The rearrangement joins TRBV7-9 to TRBJ2-7; the D is unclear. Germline V CDR1 and CDR2: SEHNR, FQNEAQ (reference sequence). The CDR3 has 13 amino acids. V was clipped by 1 base and J by 3 bases, with 7 bases between them. CDR3: CASSLVGFYEQYF. The DNA of the CDR3 is TGTGCCAGCAGCTTAGTGGGGTTCTACGAGCAGTACTTC.

The chain joins TRBV4-1 to TRBJ2-7; unclear D gene. Germline V gene data show CDR1 as MGHRA and CDR2 as YSYEKL. The CDR3 runs to 16 residues. The V end was cut by 4 bases, the J end by 0 bases, with 16 bases between. The CDR3 loop reads CASSPAWRPNSYEQYF. The CDR3 region has the DNA TGCGCCAGCAGCCCCGCCTGGCGCCCTAACTCCTACGAGCAGTACTTC.

This rearrangement joins TRBV6-6 to TRBJ2-3, with D possibly TRBD2 on 6 matching bases. This CDR3 spans 12 amino acids. Per germline, CDR1 MNHNY and CDR2 SVGAGI (reference sequence). V was pared by 8 bases and J by 6 bases, with 12 bases between. CDR3 protein: CASSPSGDTQYF. Here the CDR3 DNA reads TGTGCCAGCTCCCCCAGCGGGGATACGCAGTATTTT.

This sequence joins TRBV7-9 and TRBJ2-2; D is undetermined. CDR1 and CDR2 from the germline V gene are SEHNR and FQNEAQ (reference sequence). CDR3 length equals 14 residues. The ends were cut back, 0 bases at V and 7 bases at J, with 9 bases in the middle. CDR3 amino acids: CASSLALPVGELFF. DNA of the CDR3: TGTGCCAGCAGCTTAGCTCTGCCGGTCGGGGAGCTGTTTTTT.

This chain links TRBV6-1 with TRBJ1-2, with D unresolved. In germline, CDR1 is MNHNS, CDR2 SASEGT. Between the trimmed V and J ends, which lost 3 bases and 0 bases, there was a span of 14 bases. CDR3 length: 16 amino acids. The CDR3 region has the DNA TGTGCCAGCAGTGAGGTGCTGGGATCATCTAACTATGGCTACACCTTC. Amino acid sequence: CASSEVLGSSNYGYTF.

V is TRBV2 and J is TRBJ2-7, with unresolved D. This CDR3 has 12 residues. Germline values: CDR1 SNHLY, CDR2 FYNNEI. Trimming stripped 10 bases from V and 3 bases from J, with 13 bases between. CDR3 bases: TGTGCCACCGTGGCGGACGGCTACGAGCAGTACTTC. Translation gives CATVADGYEQYF.

This rearrangement joins TRBV2 to TRBJ1-1, with D uncertain. Germline V gives CDR1 SNHLY, CDR2 FYNNEI. The germline V and J ends were trimmed by 6 bases and 1 base, with 12 bases remaining between them. The CDR3 length is 14 residues. In DNA form, the CDR3 reads TGTGCCAGCAGAGCCCGGGAGGAGAACACTGAAGCTTTCTTT. Amino acid sequence: CASRAREENTEAFF.